The rows below give T cell receptor beta chains drawn from one sample of a study of shared clonotypes between healthy human individuals. Libraries were prepared by immunoSEQ multiplex PCR; TCRdb keeps only in-frame clonotypes and omits some of them. The repertoire holds 2 million or so clones, with just under 95% as singletons. Sequencing used naive CD8+ T cells sorted from blood. These receptors were taken from a man between 18 and 35 years old in good health. Both conserved end residues are part of each CDR3. D genes are given only for firm matches. Not all rows give a size; the values are once, few, many and, for expanded clones, a class.

J gene,V gene,CDR3 length,clone size,D gene,CDR3 DNA,CDR3 protein
TRBJ1-2,TRBV5-6,13,.,.,TGTGCCAGCACTACCGGGGGAAACTATGGCTACACCTTC,CASTTGGNYGYTF
TRBJ2-7,TRBV9,15,.,.,TGTGCCAGCAGCGTAGCTCCAGGACAGAACTACGAGCAGTACTTC,CASSVAPGQNYEQYF
TRBJ2-5,TRBV6-5,14,.,.,TGTGCCAGCAGTTACGAGGCCGACCAAGAGACCCAGTACTTC,CASSYEADQETQYF
TRBJ2-3,TRBV30,14,.,.,TGTGCCTGGAGTTCAGGGGCCGGCACAGATACGCAGTATTTT,CAWSSGAGTDTQYF
TRBJ1-6,TRBV5-6,12,.,.,TGTGCCAGCAGCACTGACCGGGTCACCCTCCACTTT,CASSTDRVTLHF
TRBJ1-1,TRBV27,16,.,TRBD1,TGTGCCAGCAGTATTCGGACAGGGGGCCTAGGAGCTGAAGCTTTCTTT,CASSIRTGGLGAEAFF
TRBJ2-7,TRBV2,15,.,TRBD2,TGTGCCAGCAGTTCACTAGCGGGGTACTCCTACGAGCAGTACTTC,CASSSLAGYSYEQYF
TRBJ2-3,TRBV9,17,.,TRBD2,TGTGCCAGCAGCGTATGGGACTATGAGACCTTCACAGATACGCAGTATTTT,CASSVWDYETFTDTQYF
TRBJ2-7,TRBV4-3,15,.,.,TGCGCCAGCAGCCAAGATCGGGGTTTCGAGTACGAGCAGTACTTC,CASSQDRGFEYEQYF
TRBJ2-7,TRBV7-9,15,.,TRBD1,TGTGCCAGCAGCCCGGGACAGGGGGGCTCCTACGAGCAGTACTTC,CASSPGQGGSYEQYF
TRBJ2-1,TRBV7-2,16,once,TRBD2,TGTGCCAGCAGCTTAGCGCTGGCTAGCGGGAGGGTTCCACAGTTCTTC,CASSLALASGRVPQFF
TRBJ2-5,TRBV4-3,15,.,TRBD2,TGCGCCAGCAGCCAAGTCGAGCGGGGTAAAGAGACCCAGTACTTC,CASSQVERGKETQYF
TRBJ2-3,TRBV2,15,.,TRBD1,TGTGCCAGCAGTGAGATGGACAGGCGCACAGATACGCAGTATTTT,CASSEMDRRTDTQYF
TRBJ1-1,TRBV27,16,.,.,TGTGCCAGCAGTTTAGGGAGCGGGAGGATTAACACTGAAGCTTTCTTT,CASSLGSGRINTEAFF
TRBJ2-7,TRBV9,13,.,.,TGTGCCAGCAGCGTAGCGGCTAACTACGAGCAGTACTTC,CASSVAANYEQYF
TRBJ1-1,TRBV27,13,.,.,TGTGCCAGCAGTCGAACAGTCGTCACTGAAGCTTTCTTT,CASSRTVVTEAFF
TRBJ2-1,TRBV7-8,15,.,.,TGTGCCAGCAGCTTTGGATCTAGGGCAATCAATGAGCAGTTCTTC,CASSFGSRAINEQFF
TRBJ2-1,TRBV27,16,once,.,TGTGCCAGCAGTTTGATAGGACCTCTGGGGGTCGATGAGCAGTTCTTC,CASSLIGPLGVDEQFF
TRBJ2-1,TRBV6-1,18,.,.,TGTGCCAGCAGTGAAGCAGCTAGCCGCGGTAGCTCCTACAATGAGCAGTTCTTC,CASSEAASRGSSYNEQFF
TRBJ2-2,TRBV13,14,.,.,TGTGCCAGCAAGGTCCGCTTGCCCACCGGGGAGCTGTTTTTT,CASKVRLPTGELFF
TRBJ2-7,TRBV7-8,15,.,TRBD2,TGTGCCAGCAGCTTAGGAACTAGCGGGAGTTACGAGCAGTACTTC,CASSLGTSGSYEQYF
TRBJ2-4,TRBV4-1,14,.,.,TGCGCCAGCAGCCAAGAGATACAATATGGCATTCAGTACTTC,CASSQEIQYGIQYF
TRBJ2-2,TRBV19,17,.,TRBD1,TGTGCCAGTACCCCGGGACAGGGGGTCTCGAACACCGGGGAGCTGTTTTTT,CASTPGQGVSNTGELFF
TRBJ2-7,TRBV7-9,13,.,.,TGTGCCAGCAGCGGCAACCCTAACTACGAGCAGTACTTC,CASSGNPNYEQYF
TRBJ2-1,TRBV4-3,12,.,.,TGCGCCAGCAGCCAAGGGAGCAATGAGCAGTTCTTC,CASSQGSNEQFF
TRBJ2-7,TRBV7-6,14,few,.,TGTGCCAGCAGCTTGTTCGACTCCGGCTTCGAGCAGTACTTC,CASSLFDSGFEQYF
TRBJ1-2,TRBV5-6,14,.,TRBD1,TGTGCCAGCAGCTTGGTGGGACAGCTTGGTGGCTACACCTTC,CASSLVGQLGGYTF
TRBJ2-7,TRBV2,15,once,.,TGTGCCAGCAGTGACATAAGGGACGGAGACTACGAGCAGTACTTC,CASSDIRDGDYEQYF
TRBJ1-5,TRBV28,16,few,TRBD1,TGTGCCAGCAGTTCATTGGACAGGGGGAGCAATCAGCCCCAGCATTTT,CASSSLDRGSNQPQHF
TRBJ2-2,TRBV4-3,17,.,.,TGCGCCAGCAGCCAAGATTTACTAGTCGGGAACACCGGGGAGCTGTTTTTT,CASSQDLLVGNTGELFF
TRBJ1-1,TRBV30,14,once,.,TGTGCCTGGAATGGCGAAGGGTCGAACACTGAAGCTTTCTTT,CAWNGEGSNTEAFF
TRBJ2-7,TRBV6-1,13,.,.,TGTGCCAGTTTTGTAACAGCTGGTGGCGAGCAGTACTTC,CASFVTAGGEQYF
TRBJ2-7,TRBV5-6,13,.,TRBD1,TGTGCCAGCCGAGGACAGGGTACCTACGAGCAGTACTTC,CASRGQGTYEQYF
TRBJ2-7,TRBV7-2,13,.,.,TGTGCCAGCAGCTTACAGAGAAGCCACGAGCAGTACTTC,CASSLQRSHEQYF
TRBJ1-1,TRBV13,15,once,.,TGTGCCAGCAGCCTCAAGAGGGGATTGAACACTGAAGCTTTCTTT,CASSLKRGLNTEAFF
TRBJ2-7,TRBV13,14,.,TRBD1,TGTGCCAGCAGCCCTGAGGACAGGGCCAACGAGCAGTACTTC,CASSPEDRANEQYF
TRBJ1-1,TRBV6-1,13,.,.,TGTGCCAGCAGTGACCCAGGAGACACTGAAGCTTTCTTT,CASSDPGDTEAFF
TRBJ2-7,TRBV13,16,once,TRBD2,TGTGCCAGCAGCTTAATGAGCGGGGGGGCCTCCTACGAGCAGTACTTC,CASSLMSGGASYEQYF
TRBJ2-7,TRBV30,12,.,.,TGTGCCTGGAACAGGGAAGGGTACGAGCAGTACTTC,CAWNREGYEQYF
TRBJ2-7,TRBV4-3,13,.,.,TGCGCCAGCAGCCTCGACAGACCCTACGAGCAGTACTTC,CASSLDRPYEQYF
TRBJ1-2,TRBV7-9,16,.,.,TGTGCCAGCAGCTTTAAGGGAGGGTGGGCCACCTATGGCTACACCTTC,CASSFKGGWATYGYTF
TRBJ2-7,TRBV27,17,.,TRBD2,TGTGCCAGCAGCCCGGGACTAGCGGGTATTGGCTCATACGAGCAGTACTTC,CASSPGLAGIGSYEQYF
TRBJ2-7,TRBV4-1,16,.,TRBD1,TGCGCCAGCAGCCCAAAGGGGGCGAGCTTCTCCTACGAGCAGTACTTC,CASSPKGASFSYEQYF
TRBJ1-3,TRBV6-5,16,.,.,TGTGCCAGCAGTTACCCGGACAGCCTCTCTGGAAACACCATATATTTT,CASSYPDSLSGNTIYF
TRBJ1-2,TRBV4-1,20,.,.,TGCGCCAGCAGCCAAGATTCCCCGGAGGGAATTGAGAGTTGGTACTATGGCTACACCTTC,CASSQDSPEGIESWYYGYTF
TRBJ2-4,TRBV7-2,15,.,TRBD1,TGTGCCAGCAGCCATGAACAGGGGGCCAAAAACATTCAGTACTTC,CASSHEQGAKNIQYF
TRBJ2-7,TRBV2,14,.,.,TGTGCCAGCAGTGAAGGAGGGGAGACCTACGAGCAGTACTTC,CASSEGGETYEQYF
TRBJ2-1,TRBV27,14,.,TRBD2,TGTGCCAGCAGCTTTAGCGGGGGGTTCTATGAGCAGTTCTTC,CASSFSGGFYEQFF
TRBJ2-7,TRBV6-1,14,.,.,TGTGCCAGCAGCGCCCTGAGAGGCACCTACGAGCAGTACTTC,CASSALRGTYEQYF
TRBJ1-1,TRBV4-1,13,.,.,TGCGCCAGCAGCCCTGTAGGGAACACTGAAGCTTTCTTT,CASSPVGNTEAFF
TRBJ1-1,TRBV19,15,.,TRBD1,TGTGCCAGTAGTCCCTTGAGACAGGGGAACACTGAAGCTTTCTTT,CASSPLRQGNTEAFF
TRBJ2-7,TRBV6-5,14,.,TRBD2,TGTGCCAGCAGCCCGACTAGCGGGGGTTACGAGCAGTACTTC,CASSPTSGGYEQYF
TRBJ2-7,TRBV11-3,13,once,.,TGTGCCAGCAGCTTGGCGGGTGCGTACGAGCAGTACTTC,CASSLAGAYEQYF
TRBJ2-1,TRBV4-3,16,.,TRBD2,TGCGCCAGCAGCCAGGGACTAGCGGGGGCCTACAATGAGCAGTTCTTC,CASSQGLAGAYNEQFF